The 32 T cell receptor beta chains reported below all come from one sample, sequenced in a study of response to subunit inactivated influenza vaccine. TCRdb itself ran the RT-PCR reads through MiXCR, one entry per CDR3 protein. Seen here are 200,000 to 300,000 distinct CDR3 sequences, over 9% observed once, and the top ten hold about 8%. The sequencing used non-naive T cells sorted from PBMCs, collected 14 to 15 days before vaccination. These receptors were obtained from a man aged 45-65 years who received an inactivated influenza vaccine.

This clonotype has at least ten counts. This chain connects TRBV5-1 to TRBJ2-1; D gene uncertain. There are 13 residues in the CDR3. V was cut by 0 bases and J by 9 bases, with 10 bases left in between. Per germline, CDR1 SGHRS and CDR2 YFSETQ. The CDR3 spells CASSLDLVGEQFF. The DNA for the CDR3 is TGCGCCAGCAGCTTGGATTTGGTGGGTGAGCAGTTCTTC.

This chain joins TRBV11-2 and TRBJ2-1; 7 bases fit TRBD2. This CDR3 is 15 amino acids long. CDR1 is SGHAT, CDR2 FQNNGV, per germline. V dropped 5 bases and J dropped 4; count of bases not matched to a gene: 8. The DNA for the CDR3 is TGTGCCAGCAGCCCGCCGGGACTACCTTACAATGAGCAGTTCTTC. Translating it yields CASSPPGLPYNEQFF. Using reference TRBV11-2 and TRBJ2-1 for the parts outside the CDR3, the full variable domain is EAGVAQSPRYKIIEKRQSVAFWCNPISGHATLYWYQQILGQGPKLLIQFQNNGVVDDSQLPKDRFSAERLKGVDSTLKIQPAKLEDSAVYLCASSPPGLPYNEQFFGPGTRLTVL.

The chain employs TRBV5-1 and TRBJ2-5; either TRBD1 or TRBD2 may supply D (6 bases each). V lost 1 base to trimming and J lost 0 bases, with 10 bases between them. Germline V CDR1 and CDR2: SGHRS, YFSETQ. The CDR3 covers 15 residues. Here the CDR3 reads CASSLRGDYQETQYF. CDR3 DNA sequence: TGCGCCAGCAGCTTGAGGGGGGATTACCAAGAGACCCAGTACTTC.

Ten or more counts support this clonotype. The V gene is TRBV24-1, the J gene TRBJ2-7, with no clear D. V lost 2 bases, J lost 9 bases, and 7 bases lay in between. Germline V CDR1 and CDR2: KGHDR, SFDVKD. CDR3 length equals 11 residues. The CDR3 nucleotides read TGTGCCACCAGTGATTCTAGTGGGCAGTACTTC. It encodes CATSDSSGQYF.

The chain is built from TRBV6-1 and TRBJ1-6, with 8 bases matching TRBD1. V was clipped by 6 bases and J by 6 bases; unmatched bases: 7. This CDR3 comprises 15 residues. CDR1 and CDR2 from the germline V gene are MNHNS and SASEGT. This CDR3 reads CASRSDRVGNSPLHF. The CDR3 nucleotides are TGTGCCAGCAGATCGGACAGGGTTGGTAATTCACCCCTCCACTTT.

This clonotype came up many times. The chain employs TRBV7-9 and TRBJ2-1, with D uncertain. From germline, CDR1 is SEHNR and CDR2 FQNEAQ (reference sequence). The CDR3 has 13 residues. V was trimmed by 10 bases and J by 8 bases, leaving 18 bases between them. Here the CDR3 DNA reads TGTGCCACCAGAACGGCTAGTGGTCATGAGCAGTTCTTC. Protein product: CATRTASGHEQFF.

This clonotype was seen many times. CDR3 sequence (DNA): TGCAGTGCTAGAGATCTCCGGGGACTAGCGGGAGTGATTGAGCAGTTCTTC. Translation gives CSARDLRGLAGVIEQFF. This sequence joins TRBV20-1 and TRBJ2-1; 14 bases align to TRBD2. Germline trimming cut 0 bases from V and 9 bases from J; bases unmatched to any gene: 10. There are 17 residues in the CDR3. CDR1 DFQATT and CDR2 SNEGSKA come from the germline V gene (reference sequence).

There are a few counts of this clonotype. The rearrangement joins TRBV5-1 to TRBJ2-5; maybe TRBD2 (5 bases). CDR1 is SGHRS, CDR2 YFSETQ, per germline. The length of the CDR3 is 15 residues. Trimming pared 1 base from V and 5 bases from J, leaving 15 bases between. The CDR3 bases are TGCGCCAGCAGCTTGAGGAGCGGTTCAGCGGAGACCCAGTACTTC. Its protein product is CASSLRSGSAETQYF.

The rearrangement links TRBV29-1 to TRBJ2-7; no clear D. Germline V gives CDR1 SQVTM, CDR2 ANQGSEA. V was clipped by 4 bases and J by 0 bases, with 10 bases between them. This CDR3 contains 13 residues. The CDR3 reads CSVVSVVSYEQYF. As DNA, the CDR3 is TGCAGCGTTGTTTCAGTAGTCTCCTACGAGCAGTACTTC.

V usage is TRBV7-6 and J usage is TRBJ2-7, with D possibly being TRBD1 or TRBD2 (7 bases each). The ends were cut back, 5 bases at V and 4 bases at J, with 15 bases in the middle. The germline V gene has CDR1 SGHVS and CDR2 FNYEAQ. CDR3 length equals 14 residues. CDR3 sequence reads: CASSPQGGKYEQYF. For the CDR3, the DNA is TGTGCCAGCAGCCCGCAGGGGGGGAAGTACGAGCAGTACTTC.

In its sample, this clonotype was seen many times. The chain combines TRBV3-1 with TRBJ2-3; 7 bases map to TRBD2. The germline V gene has CDR1 LGHDT and CDR2 YNNKEL (reference sequence). The CDR3 runs 18 residues. Trimming cost V 1 base and J 1 base; bases outside gene matches: 11. CDR3 in DNA: TGTGCCAGCAGCCAAGGATGGGGGGGTTGGGGCCGCACAGATACGCAGTATTTT. Residues: CASSQGWGGWGRTDTQYF.

This clonotype showed up many times. V and J are TRBV7-9 and TRBJ2-1; 8 nucleotides agree with TRBD1. The V and J ends lost 1 base and 2 bases, in that order; junction bases with no gene match: 4. Germline CDR1 SEHNR, CDR2 FQNEAQ (reference sequence). The CDR3 contains 16 residues. The CDR3 spells CASSLGDRLTYNEQFF. CDR3 DNA: TGTGCCAGCAGCTTAGGGGACAGGCTAACCTACAATGAGCAGTTCTTC.

This chain connects TRBV6-2 or TRBV6-3 to TRBJ1-5, with D unclear. Per germline, CDR1 MNHEY and CDR2 SVGEGT. Trimming removed 6 bases at V and 7 bases at J, with 7 bases between. The CDR3 is made up of 11 amino acids. The CDR3 reads CASSDGQPQHF. The CDR3 region has the DNA TGTGCCAGCAGCGACGGACAGCCCCAGCATTTT.

J is TRBJ2-2 and V is TRBV9, with 7 nucleotides matching TRBD2. The germline V gene has CDR1 SGDLS and CDR2 YYNGEE. The CDR3 has 15 amino acids. V shed 3 bases and J 4 bases; nucleotides not matched to a gene: 6. CDR3 loop: CASSAWEGGTGELFF. DNA for the CDR3: TGTGCCAGCAGCGCGTGGGAGGGAGGCACCGGGGAGCTGTTTTTT.

This chain links TRBV28 with TRBJ2-5; D not certain. This CDR3 is built from 13 residues. Trimming cost V 7 bases and J 2 bases, with 11 bases left between them. The germline V gene has CDR1 MDHEN and CDR2 SYDVKM. CDR3 region: CASTLPGQETQYF. DNA for the CDR3: TGTGCCAGCACCCTGCCAGGACAAGAGACCCAGTACTTC.

The chain links TRBV12-3 or TRBV12-4 to TRBJ2-7, with 14 bases fitting TRBD2. V trimming: 7 bases; J trimming: 3 bases; junction bases outside the gene matches: 5. The CDR3 sequence is 15 residues long. The CDR3 loop reads CASTRGTSGGYEQYF. The DNA for the CDR3 is TGTGCCAGCACCCGAGGGACTAGCGGGGGCTACGAGCAGTACTTC.

This clonotype was seen a few times. This rearrangement joins TRBV12-3 or TRBV12-4 to TRBJ2-7, with TRBD2 matching over 7 bases. The CDR3 extends over 16 amino acids. Losses at the gene ends were 5 bases for V and 2 bases for J; bases not matched to a gene: 12. For the CDR3, the DNA is TGTGCCAGCAGTCCCCACGGAAGACTAGCTGCCTACGAGCAGTACTTC. It is translated as CASSPHGRLAAYEQYF.

The chain joins TRBV5-6 to TRBJ2-1, with D possibly being TRBD1 or TRBD2 (5 bases each). V was trimmed by 4 bases and J by 5 bases, leaving 10 bases between them. The CDR3 runs to 13 residues. From germline, CDR1 is SGHDT and CDR2 YYEEEE. CDR3 region: CASSRDVDNEQFF. The CDR3 region has the DNA TGTGCCAGCAGCAGGGACGTAGACAATGAGCAGTTCTTC.

This clonotype has just a few counts. The V gene is TRBV6-5, the J gene TRBJ2-2; TRBD1 matches at 8 bases. Germline CDR1 MNHEY, CDR2 SVGAGI. V was clipped by 2 bases and J by 3 bases; unmatched bases: 2. The CDR3 is made up of 15 amino acids. The CDR3, as DNA: TGTGCCAGCAGTTACGCCAGGGGGCACACCGGGGAGCTGTTTTTT. This encodes CASSYARGHTGELFF.

The chain links TRBV11-2 to TRBJ2-4; D not certain. The CDR3 consists of 15 residues. Germline V gene data show CDR1 as SGHAT and CDR2 as FQNNGV. With 4 bases removed from V and 5 bases from J, the gap between germline ends came to 15 bases. CDR3 protein: CASSSRWALQNIQYF. CDR3 nucleotides: TGTGCCAGCAGCTCCCGGTGGGCCCTACAAAACATTCAGTACTTC.

This clonotype was detected many times. V usage is TRBV2 and J usage is TRBJ1-1, with a possible D match to TRBD1 (5 bases). The CDR3 runs to 12 residues. Trimming cost V 8 bases and J 10 bases, with 17 bases left between them. Per the germline V gene, CDR1 is SNHLY and CDR2 is FYNNEI. CDR3 in amino acids: CASSGVGVVAFF. In DNA form, the CDR3 reads TGTGCCAGCTCGGGGGTGGGGGTAGTAGCTTTCTTT.

This clonotype was picked up a small number of times. The genes are TRBV28 and TRBJ2-2, with D possibly matching TRBD2 (6 bases). V lost 6 bases and J 6 bases, leaving 14 bases between the germline ends. This CDR3 region has 14 residues. The germline CDR1 and CDR2 sequences are MDHEN and SYDVKM. The CDR3 loop is CASSAGGDAGELFF. The CDR3 nucleotides are TGTGCCAGCAGCGCCGGGGGAGATGCCGGGGAGCTGTTTTTT. The full variable domain, its missing parts supplied by reference TRBV28 and TRBJ2-2, is DVKVTQSSRYLVKRTGEKVFLECVQDMDHENMFWYRQDPGLGLRLIYFSYDVKMKEKGDIPEGYSVSREKKERFSLILESASTNQTSMYLCASSAGGDAGELFFGEGSRLTVL.

This chain uses TRBV20-1 with TRBJ2-5; 9 bases are a match to TRBD1. Germline V gene data show CDR1 as DFQATT and CDR2 as SNEGSKA (reference sequence). The length of the CDR3 is 13 residues. V was clipped by 3 bases and J by 4 bases; unmatched bases: 3. The CDR3 here is CSARKQGAETQYF. The CDR3 region has the DNA TGCAGTGCTAGGAAACAGGGGGCAGAGACCCAGTACTTC.

This clonotype was counted between two and nine times. The V gene is TRBV6-5, the J gene TRBJ2-6; D tentatively reads TRBD1 or TRBD2 (5 bases each). The germline CDR1 and CDR2 sequences are MNHEY and SVGAGI. Trimming shortened V by 5 bases and J by 0 bases, and 11 bases separated the two germline ends. The CDR3 loop spans 16 amino acids. CDR3 nucleotides: TGTGCCAGCAGTCACCGGGACCACTCTGGGGCCAACGTCCTGACTTTC. It yields the protein CASSHRDHSGANVLTF.

This clonotype was counted ten times or more. The chain links TRBV6-5 to TRBJ2-3; no clear D. Germline V gives CDR1 MNHEY, CDR2 SVGAGI. V was pared by 5 bases and J by 6 bases, with 15 bases between. The CDR3 has 14 residues. The CDR3 coding sequence is TGTGCCAGCAGTCACCCCAGTGGTAGGGATACGCAGTATTTT. The encoded protein is CASSHPSGRDTQYF.

This clonotype has just a few counts. J is TRBJ2-1 and V is TRBV5-1; 7 bases agree with TRBD2. The CDR3 is made up of 15 amino acids. J was trimmed by 7 bases and V by 4 bases; bases with no gene match: 11. Germline CDR1 SGHRS, CDR2 YFSETQ. In DNA, the CDR3 is TGCGCCAGCAGCACCCAAGGCGGGAGTTCAAATGAGCAGTTCTTC. Translated, it gives CASSTQGGSSNEQFF.

This clonotype has more than one count but fewer than ten. The genes are TRBV7-3 and TRBJ2-3; tentatively, D is TRBD1 (6 bases). The CDR3 is 14 amino acids. The germline V gene has CDR1 SGHTA and CDR2 FQGTGA. Trimming left V 5 bases short and J 0 bases short, with 9 bases between. The CDR3, as DNA: TGTGCCAGCAGCGACGGGACAAGCACAGATACGCAGTATTTT. Its translation: CASSDGTSTDTQYF. Full variable domain (remainder filled in from reference TRBV7-3 and TRBJ2-3): GAGVSQTPSNKVTEKGKYVELRCDPISGHTALYWYRQSLGQGPEFLIYFQGTGAADDSGLPNDRFFAVRPEGSVSTLKIQRTERGDSAVYLCASSDGTSTDTQYFGPGTRLTVL.

At least ten counts were recorded for this clonotype. Here the CDR3 DNA reads TGTGCCAGCAGTCCAGCTAGCGGGGGGAACACAGATACGCAGTATTTT. It translates to CASSPASGGNTDTQYF. The chain carries TRBV12-3 or TRBV12-4 and TRBJ2-3; 11 positions match TRBD2. The V segment lost 5 bases and the J segment 2 bases; nucleotides outside the gene matches: 6. The CDR3 extends over 16 amino acids.

This clonotype appeared many times. This chain joins TRBV7-9 and TRBJ2-4; the D is unclear. V dropped 5 bases and J dropped 6 bases, with 20 bases sitting between them. The CDR3 spans 16 residues. Germline V gene sequence: CDR1 SEHNR, CDR2 FQNEAQ (reference sequence). CDR3: CASSPPGGRTRNIQYF. For the CDR3, the DNA is TGTGCCAGCAGCCCCCCTGGCGGAAGGACGAGAAACATTCAGTACTTC.

This clonotype was detected a few times. V usage is TRBV7-2 and J usage is TRBJ2-2; 8 bases line up with TRBD1. Per germline, CDR1 SGHTA and CDR2 FQGNSA. The CDR3 totals 16 residues. V dropped 0 bases and J dropped 7; count of bases not matched to a gene: 7. The CDR3 loop is CASSLATDRVHGELFF. CDR3 DNA: TGTGCCAGCAGCTTAGCGACGGACAGGGTCCACGGGGAGCTGTTTTTT. The variable domain in full, with the rest retrieved from reference TRBV7-2 and TRBJ2-2, is GAGVSQSPSNKVTEKGKDVELRCDPISGHTALYWYRQSLGQGLEFLIYFQGNSAPDKSGLPSDRFSAERTGGSVSTLTIQRTQQEDSAVYLCASSLATDRVHGELFFGEGSRLTVL.

This clonotype occurred many times. V gene TRBV20-1 combines with J gene TRBJ2-3; perhaps D is TRBD1 or TRBD2 (5 bases each). V dropped 0 bases and J dropped 6 bases, with 16 bases sitting between them. The CDR3 sequence is 15 residues long. Looked up from germline, CDR1 is DFQATT and CDR2 is SNEGSKA (reference sequence). CDR3 sequence: CSAREGAGRGDTQYF. The CDR3 nucleotides are TGCAGTGCTAGAGAGGGAGCAGGGAGAGGGGATACGCAGTATTTT.

The chain joins TRBV6-2 or TRBV6-3 to TRBJ2-5; D is ambiguous. CDR3 length: 14 residues. The germline V gene has CDR1 MNHEY and CDR2 SVGEGT. V lost 1 base to trimming and J lost 0 bases, with 6 bases between them. The CDR3 region is CASSYLGNQETQYF. The CDR3 DNA reads as TGTGCCAGCAGTTACTTAGGGAACCAAGAGACCCAGTACTTC.